Following are 21 T cell receptor beta chains from one sample sequenced in a study of PD-1 blockade in classical Hodgkin lymphoma (TCRdb year 2020). The library was generated by the immunoSEQ multiplex PCR assay. TCRdb carries this immuneACCESS record with in-frame sequences only. Its versions omit some clonotypes, under half of them owing to an unresolved V gene in the studies checked, with the rest unexplained. Present in this sample are 1,500 to 2,000 clones, roughly 88% of which were seen just once. Together, the top ten hold less than 2% of the sample. This sample's time point label indicates: cycle 1 day 1 (C1D1), immediately before nivolumab initiation. Relapse after autologous stem cell transplantation had occurred in all trial patients, and cohorts A, B and C were distinguished by prior brentuximab vedotin exposure. Using a Miltenyi CD4+ T cell isolation kit, CD4+ T cells were purified from thawed PBMCs through magnetic negative selection.

Sample: CD4+ T cells from blood, taken at baseline. The source is a human donor with classical Hodgkin lymphoma.

V is TRBV7-9 and J is TRBJ2-4; D gene uncertain. Germline CDR1 and CDR2: SEHNR and FQNEAQ (reference sequence). CDR3 length: 19 residues. V was shortened by 3 bases and J by 0 bases, with 21 bases between the two germline ends. The CDR3 bases are TGTGCCAGCAGCTTCCCCGCCCCGGTTGACACATTAGCCAAAAACATTCAGTACTTC. It encodes CASSFPAPVDTLAKNIQYF.

The CDR3 is CASGLDDHSNQPQHF. The CDR3 coding sequence is TGTGCCAGCGGCCTGGACGATCATAGCAATCAGCCCCAGCATTTT. The genes are TRBV27 and TRBJ1-5, with D uncertain. CDR1 and CDR2 (germline): MNHEY, SMNVEV (reference sequence). This CDR3 comprises 15 residues. V lost 8 bases, J lost 0 bases, and 14 bases lay in between.

The chain has TRBV12-5 and TRBJ1-1; 8 bases align to TRBD1. Germline V gene sequence: CDR1 LGHNT, CDR2 FRNRAP. The J segment lost 2 bases and the V segment lost 7 bases, leaving 6 bases of the junction unmatched. This CDR3 is 14 amino acids long. The CDR3 DNA follows: TGTGCTAGTGACCCGACAGGGGCCAACACTGAAGCTTTCTTT. Translation gives CASDPTGANTEAFF.

The chain carries TRBV5-1 and TRBJ1-2; no firm D call. The CDR3 is 13 amino acids. Deletions cut 0 bases from V and 8 bases from J, with 11 bases between. Germline values: CDR1 SGHRS, CDR2 YFSETQ. DNA of the CDR3: TGCGCCAGCAGCTTGGCAGGAGTCGGCGGCTACACCTTC. It is translated as CASSLAGVGGYTF.

The chain is built from TRBV7-2 and TRBJ2-1, with D perhaps being TRBD1 or TRBD2 (6 bases each). Germline CDR1 is SGHTA and CDR2 is FQGNSA. The V and J ends lost 0 bases and 2 bases respectively, with 11 bases between them. CDR3 length: 16 amino acids. CDR3 DNA: TGTGCCAGCAGCTTAGCGTGGGGGGCGACCTACAATGAGCAGTTCTTC. This sequence encodes CASSLAWGATYNEQFF.

V usage is TRBV10-3 and J usage is TRBJ1-3, with D perhaps TRBD1 (6 bases). Trimming left V 0 bases short and J 0 bases short, with 12 bases between. The CDR3 totals 17 residues. The germline CDR1 and CDR2 sequences are ENHRY and SYGVKD. The CDR3 spells CAISESVRGPSGNTIYF. DNA for the CDR3: TGTGCCATCAGTGAGTCGGTCAGGGGCCCCTCTGGAAACACCATATATTTT.

This rearrangement joins TRBV6-4 to TRBJ2-1; D might be TRBD1 or TRBD2, each matching 5 bases. The germline CDR1 and CDR2 sequences are MRHNA and SNTAGT. The CDR3 extends over 17 amino acids. Trimming left V 4 bases short and J 4 bases short, with 20 bases between. CDR3: CASSATGAASSYNEQFF. The DNA of the CDR3 is TGTGCCAGCAGTGCCACCGGGGCGGCTAGTTCATACAATGAGCAGTTCTTC.

This clone was seen a single time. The chain recombines TRBV21-1 with TRBJ2-5; the table's D gene call, TRBD1, was not cross checked with the DNA. TRBV21-1 is assigned pseudogene status. The CDR3 totals 16 residues. CDR3 in amino acids: CASSSPGQGCQETQYF. The CDR3 DNA reads as TGTGCCAGCAGCAGCCCCGGCCAGGGATGCCAAGAGACCCAGTACTTC.

DNA for the CDR3: TGTGCCAGCAGCCAGACTAGTGGCTCCTACAATGAGCAGTTCTTC. Its translation is CASSQTSGSYNEQFF. V is TRBV7-6 and J is TRBJ2-1; maybe TRBD2 (6 bases). CDR3 size: 15 residues. Trimming took off 5 bases at V and 0 bases at J, with 11 bases between the two ends. Germline-derived CDR1 and CDR2 are SGHVS and FNYEAQ.

This chain uses TRBV2 with TRBJ2-6, with 14 bases matching TRBD2. The CDR3 totals 19 residues. Germline CDR1 and CDR2: SNHLY and FYNNEI. Losses at the gene ends were 4 bases for V and 0 bases for J; bases not matched to a gene: 5. The CDR3 DNA reads as TGTGCCAGCAGTGCGTTGACTAGCGGGAGGGGCTCTGGGGCCAACGTCCTGACTTTC. Protein: CASSALTSGRGSGANVLTF.

The rearrangement joins TRBV5-4 to TRBJ2-7; D is ambiguous. The CDR3 sequence is 13 residues long. Germline V gene data show CDR1 as SGHNT and CDR2 as YYREEE (reference sequence). V was shortened by 2 bases and J by 5 bases, with 11 bases between the two germline ends. The CDR3 nucleotides are TGTGCCAGCAGCTTTCGATCCCAGAACGAGCAGTACTTC. It is translated as CASSFRSQNEQYF.

This clone was counted between two and nine times. The rearrangement links TRBV2 to TRBJ1-5; D gene ambiguous. The CDR3 length is 13 residues. Trimming pared 3 bases from V and 7 bases from J, leaving 10 bases between. Germline CDR1 and CDR2: SNHLY and FYNNEI. The CDR3 DNA sequence: TGTGCCAGCAGTGAGCCCTTTGTGCAGCCCCAGCATTTT. It codes for CASSEPFVQPQHF.

The V call is TRBV19, the J call TRBJ1-1; weak D call: TRBD1 (5 bases). Deletions cut 6 bases from V and 2 bases from J, with 16 bases between. The CDR3 sequence is 15 residues long. The germline gives CDR1 LNHDA, CDR2 SQIVND (reference sequence). Here the CDR3 DNA reads TGTGCCAGTAGCACGCGCCTAGGGGCTAACACTGAAGCTTTCTTT. Protein sequence: CASSTRLGANTEAFF. Full variable domain (outside the CDR3, taken from reference TRBV19 and TRBJ1-1): DGGITQSPKYLFRKEGQNVTLSCEQNLNHDAMYWYRQDPGQGLRLIYYSQIVNDFQKGDIAEGYSVSREKKESFPLTVTSAQKNPTAFYLCASSTRLGANTEAFFGQGTRLTVV.

The chain links TRBV5-8 to TRBJ1-5; D may be TRBD1 (6 bases). V was clipped by 0 bases and J by 0 bases, with 13 bases between them. The CDR3 runs to 17 residues. CDR1 and CDR2 from the germline V gene are SGHTS and YDEGEE. Written as DNA, the CDR3 is TGTGCCAGCAGCTTGGGGCGACAGGTCCCTAGCAATCAGCCCCAGCATTTT. This gives the protein CASSLGRQVPSNQPQHF.

The rearrangement uses TRBV15 and TRBJ2-3, with 7 bases that match TRBD1. Germline V gene sequence: CDR1 LNHNV, CDR2 YYDKDF (reference sequence). CDR3 length equals 17 residues. V dropped 0 bases and J dropped 2; count of bases not matched to a gene: 8. The CDR3 loop is CATSRDRDRFYTDTQYF. The CDR3 DNA is TGTGCCACCAGCAGAGATCGGGACAGATTCTACACAGATACGCAGTATTTT.

This chain links TRBV6-6 with TRBJ1-4, with a possible D match to TRBD1 (6 bases). V lost 2 bases and J 6 bases, leaving 10 bases between the germline ends. This CDR3 has 14 residues. Looked up from germline, CDR1 is MNHNY and CDR2 is SVGAGI (reference sequence). This CDR3 reads CASSYGTKDEKLFF. CDR3 DNA: TGTGCCAGCAGTTACGGGACAAAGGATGAAAAACTGTTTTTT.

V gene TRBV5-3 combines with J gene TRBJ2-5, with 7 nucleotides matching TRBD1. TRBV5-3 is sorted into the ORF group, with uncertain function. The CDR3 covers 15 residues. Trimming at V came to 4 bases and at J to 0 bases, leaving 6 bases not matched to a gene. The CDR3 loop reads CARSQFQGDQETQYF. As DNA, the CDR3 is TGTGCCAGAAGCCAATTCCAGGGGGACCAAGAGACCCAGTACTTC.

This chain joins TRBV5-1 and TRBJ1-6; D possibly corresponds to TRBD1 (5 bases). V was trimmed by 0 bases and J by 8 bases, leaving 12 bases between them. Germline CDR1 is SGHRS and CDR2 is YFSETQ. The CDR3 is 15 amino acids. DNA for the CDR3: TGCGCCAGCAGCTTGGTGGGGGTCTTGGATTCACCCCTCCACTTT. As protein: CASSLVGVLDSPLHF.

The chain joins TRBV7-3 to TRBJ2-1; the match to TRBD2 covers 11 bases. CDR1 and CDR2 from the germline V gene are SGHTA and FQGTGA. Trimming took 1 base from V and 6 from J; bases not matched to a gene: 5. CDR3 size: 16 residues. This CDR3 reads CASSLSASGGFNEQFF. In nucleotides, the CDR3 is TGTGCCAGCAGCTTAAGTGCTAGCGGGGGGTTCAATGAGCAGTTCTTC.

The V and J genes are TRBV2 and TRBJ2-1; D is ambiguous. The germline gives CDR1 SNHLY, CDR2 FYNNEI. V lost 2 bases and J lost 8, with 16 bases in between. The CDR3 runs 15 residues. The CDR3 protein is CASSEIPGRQDEQFF. The CDR3 coding sequence is TGTGCCAGCAGTGAAATTCCGGGCCGGCAGGATGAGCAGTTCTTC.

CDR3 amino acids: CAISESGETPLHF. CDR3 bases: TGTGCCATCAGTGAGTCTGGGGAGACACCCCTCCACTTT. This chain uses TRBV10-3 with TRBJ1-6; D ambiguous. From germline, CDR1 is ENHRY and CDR2 SYGVKD. With 0 bases removed from V and 11 bases from J, the gap between germline ends came to 8 bases. The CDR3 extends over 13 amino acids.